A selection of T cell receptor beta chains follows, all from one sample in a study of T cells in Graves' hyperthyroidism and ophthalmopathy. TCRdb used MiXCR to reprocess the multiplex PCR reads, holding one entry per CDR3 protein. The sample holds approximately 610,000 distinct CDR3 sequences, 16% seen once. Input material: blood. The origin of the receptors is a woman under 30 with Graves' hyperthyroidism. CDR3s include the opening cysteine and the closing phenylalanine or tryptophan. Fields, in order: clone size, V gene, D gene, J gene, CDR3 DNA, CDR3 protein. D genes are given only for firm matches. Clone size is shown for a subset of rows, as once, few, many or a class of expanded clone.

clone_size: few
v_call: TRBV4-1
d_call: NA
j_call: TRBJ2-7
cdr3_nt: TGCGCCAGCAGCCAAGGATACGCGGCCCGCATTTCCTACGAGCAGTACTTC
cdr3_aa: CASSQGYAARISYEQYF

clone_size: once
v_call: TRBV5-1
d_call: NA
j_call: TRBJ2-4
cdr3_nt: TGCGCCAGCAGCTTGGCTCCCAGTTTAGCCAAAAACATTCAGTACTTC
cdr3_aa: CASSLAPSLAKNIQYF

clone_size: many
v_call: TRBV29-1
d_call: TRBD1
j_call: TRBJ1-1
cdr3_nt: TGCAGCGTTGATATAGGACAGGGGGCCACTGAAGCTTTCTTT
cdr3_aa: CSVDIGQGATEAFF

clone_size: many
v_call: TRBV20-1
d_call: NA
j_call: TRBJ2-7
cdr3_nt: TGCAGTGCTGCCCCACAGCGGAGCAACTCCTACGAGCAGTACTTC
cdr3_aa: CSAAPQRSNSYEQYF

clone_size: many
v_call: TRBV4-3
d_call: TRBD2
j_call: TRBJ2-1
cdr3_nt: TGCGCCAGCAGCCAAGAAGTAGCGGGGGGATACAATGAGCAGTTCTTC
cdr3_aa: CASSQEVAGGYNEQFF

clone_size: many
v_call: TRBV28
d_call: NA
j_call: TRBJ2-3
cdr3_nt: TGTGCCAGCAGGACCCTTGCGCGGAGTTCAGATACGCAGTATTTT
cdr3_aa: CASRTLARSSDTQYF

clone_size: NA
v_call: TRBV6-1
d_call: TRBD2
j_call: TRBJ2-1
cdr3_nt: TGTGCCAGCAGTGATAGATCCAGCGGGATGATGGGTGAGCAGTTCTTC
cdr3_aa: CASSDRSSGMMGEQFF

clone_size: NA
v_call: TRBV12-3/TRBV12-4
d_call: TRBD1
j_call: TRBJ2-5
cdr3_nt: TGTGCCAGCAAACAGGGGCGGCAGACCCAGTACTTC
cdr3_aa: CASKQGRQTQYF

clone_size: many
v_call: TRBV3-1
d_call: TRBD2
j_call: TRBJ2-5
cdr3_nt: TGTGCCAGCAGCCCAACCCGGGAGGGCCTAGAGACCCAGTACTTC
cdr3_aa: CASSPTREGLETQYF

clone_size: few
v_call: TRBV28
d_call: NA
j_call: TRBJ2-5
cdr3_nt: TGTGCCAGCAGTTTTAGGAGGAGAGAGACCCAGTACTTC
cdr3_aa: CASSFRRRETQYF

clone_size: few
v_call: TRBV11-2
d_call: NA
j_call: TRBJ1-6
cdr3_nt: TGTGCCAGCAGCTCCCCGTCCGGGGCCCTTAGTTCACCCCTCCACTTT
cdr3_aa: CASSSPSGALSSPLHF

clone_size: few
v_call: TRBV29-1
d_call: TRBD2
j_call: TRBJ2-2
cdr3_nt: TGCAGCGTCGTAGCGGGATACACCGGGGAGCTGTTTTTT
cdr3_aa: CSVVAGYTGELFF

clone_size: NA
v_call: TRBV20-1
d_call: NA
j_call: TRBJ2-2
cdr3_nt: TGCAGTGCCCCGTATATCCGGGACTGGTACACCGGGGAGCTGTTTTTT
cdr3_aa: CSAPYIRDWYTGELFF

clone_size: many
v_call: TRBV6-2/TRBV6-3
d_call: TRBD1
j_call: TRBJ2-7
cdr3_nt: TGTGCCAGCAGGCGAGGACAGGGGGCCTCCTACGAGCAGTACTTC
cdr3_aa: CASRRGQGASYEQYF

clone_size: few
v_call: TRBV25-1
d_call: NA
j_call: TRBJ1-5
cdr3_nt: TGTGCCAGCAGTGAATTGAGCAATCAGCCCCAGCATTTT
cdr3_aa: CASSELSNQPQHF

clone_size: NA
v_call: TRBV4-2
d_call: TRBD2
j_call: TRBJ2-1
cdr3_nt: TGTGCCAGCAGCCAAGCGACTAGCTGGCCGTCCCGCTACAATGAGCAGTTCTTC
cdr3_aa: CASSQATSWPSRYNEQFF

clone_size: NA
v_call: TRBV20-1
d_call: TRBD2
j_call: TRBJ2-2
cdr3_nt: TGCAGTGCTAGAGGACTAGCGGGAGTGGGGACCGGGGAGCTGTTTTTT
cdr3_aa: CSARGLAGVGTGELFF